This TCR beta chain was retrieved from a study of metastatic and nonmetastatic thyroid tumors. Whole-study context: Repertoire data that came from the blood and tumor or nodule tissue of malignant and benign thyroid patients were compared. Study results and limitations: Significantly higher TCR beta diversity was reportedly seen in malignant thyroid tumors than benign nodules, in blood and tumor.

This clone occurred once. Its antigen is undetermined. Prior to thyroid surgery, none of the patients had received any treatment. Per the study methods: A papillary thyroid cancer distant-metastasis classifier was built from CDR3 differences across clinicopathological groups. TCRdb redid the clone calls on the PCR reads using MiXCR. TCRdb's processing, not the authors', yielded these V and J calls. Among just under 8,000 clones listed, about a quarter were seen once. The source of this sequence is a female donor with papillary thyroid cancer or a benign thyroid nodule (not recorded which). Some clones in this sample may be carry-over from other donors' samples. Sequenced material: adjacent normal tissue.

CDR3 coding DNA: TGCGCCAGCAGCCAAGGATGCGGCGGTCCCACAGATACGCAGTATTTT. Its translation is CASSQGCGGPTDTQYF. The rearrangement uses TRBV4-1 and TRBJ2-3; D is undetermined. Looked up from germline, CDR1 is MGHRA and CDR2 is YSYEKL. V was cut by 1 base and J by 2 bases, with 13 bases left in between. This CDR3 is built from 16 residues.